The sequence of this T cell receptor beta chain was determined in a study of blood T cell repertoires in COVID-19. Study in general: Samples taken during acute and convalescent COVID-19 were collected in the United States, Italy and Spain. The cDNA or gDNA used as material had been derived from T cells, B-cell-depleted T cells, or PBMCs.

One Seattle source followed patients from active infection through their disease course. Methods used by the authors: Reference gene primer amplification gave nucleated cell count estimates. TCRdb keeps only in-frame clones here, not all; method: immunoSEQ multiplex PCR. The V and J calls and clone size were taken over from that table, and D and trimming were inferred from the DNA. The table lists 300,000 to 450,000 clones, about 90% of them singletons. The TCR comes from a woman in her sixties or seventies with COVID-19, enrolled during active disease. The sequenced sample consisted of peripheral blood.

The CDR3 here is CASSKDATGSTYTDTQYF. DNA for the CDR3: TGTGCCAGCAGCAAAGACGCGACAGGGAGCACTTACACAGATACGCAGTATTTT. The rearrangement links TRBV21-1 to TRBJ2-3; TRBD1 is the table's D call, not checked against the DNA. TRBV21-1 is recorded as a pseudogene. The CDR3 has 18 amino acids.